This T cell receptor (delta chain) was documented in a study of gamma delta lymphoproliferative disorders and STAT genes. The CDR3 length is 16 residues. Trimming at V came to 5 bases and at J to 0 bases, leaving 13 bases not matched to a gene. The V gene's germline CDR1 is TVYSNPD and CDR2 GDNSRS (reference sequence). TCRdb made new clone calls on the multiplex PCR reads using CATT. This sample has about 3,800 delta-chain clones, with 0.95% to 1.1% found just once. A word on this clone: It is likely a read error: a sequence one base away is far more abundant.

The receptor sequences were amplified from genomic DNA of peripheral blood mononuclear cells. This sequence originates from a human donor in good health. Specimen: blood. The chain carries TRDV3 and TRDJ1; 9 bases fit TRDD3. CDR3 sequence (DNA): TGTGCCGTGGGGGCTACTGGGGGACACCACACCGATAAACTCATCTTT. It translates to CAVGATGGHHTDKLIF.